This entry lists 32 T cell receptor beta chains sequenced from one sample in a study of blood T cell repertoires in COVID-19. Profiling relied on immunoSEQ multiplex PCR, and the TCRdb table lists in-frame clones only, not all of them. The sample contains some 53,000 clones, about 91% of which appear only once. The sample was peripheral blood. All receptors come from a man between 60 and 70 years old with active COVID-19.

The chain links TRBV11-3 to TRBJ2-7; 12 bases match TRBD1. The CDR3 contains 14 residues. V dropped 5 bases and J dropped 6; count of bases not matched to a gene: 5. Germline V CDR1 and CDR2: SGHNT, YENEEA. The DNA for the CDR3 is TGTGCCAGCAGCCACCGGGACAGGGGGCTCGAGCAGTACTTC. Amino acid sequence: CASSHRDRGLEQYF.

This rearrangement joins TRBV19 to TRBJ2-2, with a possible D match to TRBD1 (5 bases). CDR1 and CDR2 (germline): LNHDA, SQIVND (reference sequence). Trimming removed 5 bases from V and 1 base from J, with 8 bases in between. The CDR3 sequence is 14 residues long. In nucleotides, the CDR3 is TGTGCCAGTAGTGTCAGGGAGAACACCGGGGAGCTGTTTTTT. The encoded protein is CASSVRENTGELFF.

The chain uses TRBV15 and TRBJ1-4; D is perhaps TRBD1 (6 bases). This CDR3 has 16 amino acids. The V gene lost 0 bases and the J gene lost 5 bases, with 13 bases spanning the gap. Germline V gives CDR1 LNHNV, CDR2 YYDKDF (reference sequence). This chain's CDR3 is CATSRDGGGLNEKLFF. Written as DNA, the CDR3 is TGTGCCACCAGCAGAGATGGGGGGGGCTTAAATGAAAAACTGTTTTTT.

The chain employs TRBV5-1 and TRBJ2-7; D may be TRBD1 (6 bases). V was cut by 1 base and J by 6 bases, with 17 bases left in between. This CDR3 region has 15 residues. From germline, CDR1 is SGHRS and CDR2 YFSETQ. CDR3 DNA: TGCGCCAGCAGCTTGTTCCCCGTCGAGGGGGTCGAGCAGTACTTC. Residues: CASSLFPVEGVEQYF.

As DNA, the CDR3 is TGTGCCAGCAGTGAAGGTTGGCAGAATGAAGCTTTCTTT. Residues: CASSEGWQNEAFF. The chain recombines TRBV2 with TRBJ1-1; the D is unclear. CDR3 length: 13 amino acids. From germline, CDR1 is SNHLY and CDR2 FYNNEI. Trimming shortened V by 1 base and J by 7 bases, and 10 bases separated the two germline ends.

This chain uses TRBV5-8 with TRBJ2-3; 8 bases fit TRBD2. Germline assignment: CDR1 SGHTS and CDR2 YDEGEE. The J segment lost 4 bases and the V segment lost 3 bases, leaving 10 bases of the junction unmatched. The CDR3 has 16 residues. The CDR3 DNA is TGTGCCAGCAGCTCACGCCAGCGGGAGCAATCAGATACGCAGTATTTT. The encoded protein is CASSSRQREQSDTQYF.

The chain joins TRBV19 to TRBJ2-5, with 8 bases lining up with TRBD1. The CDR3 covers 15 residues. Trimming cost V 4 bases and J 2 bases; bases outside gene matches: 6. The germline CDR1 and CDR2 sequences are LNHDA and SQIVND (reference sequence). CDR3 sequence reads: CASSSSRTGQETQYF. The CDR3 coding sequence is TGTGCCAGTAGTAGCTCCCGGACAGGGCAAGAGACCCAGTACTTC.

This sequence joins TRBV9 and TRBJ2-7; 11 bases match TRBD1. Germline trimming cut 0 bases from V and 3 bases from J; bases unmatched to any gene: 5. This CDR3 is 16 amino acids long. The V gene's germline CDR1 is SGDLS and CDR2 YYNGEE. CDR3 sequence reads: CASSVEGTGGSYEQYF. The CDR3 DNA reads as TGTGCCAGCAGCGTAGAGGGGACAGGGGGGAGCTACGAGCAGTACTTC.

This chain connects TRBV30 to TRBJ2-7; possibly TRBD1 for D (6 bases). Trimming stripped 0 bases from V and 4 bases from J, with 16 bases between. CDR3 length: 15 residues. Germline V gene sequence: CDR1 GTSNPN, CDR2 SVGIG (reference sequence). The CDR3 region has the DNA TGTGCCTGGAGTGTAGGGCAGGGGATTGTATACGAGCAGTACTTC. Its translation: CAWSVGQGIVYEQYF.

The rearrangement links TRBV7-8 to TRBJ2-3; 7 nucleotides align to TRBD2. V shed 4 bases and J 4 bases; nucleotides not matched to a gene: 8. Germline V CDR1 and CDR2: SGHVS, FQNEAQ. The CDR3 consists of 15 residues. The CDR3 protein is CASSYGGFWADTQYF. The CDR3, as DNA: TGTGCCAGCAGCTACGGGGGGTTCTGGGCAGATACGCAGTATTTT.

The chain is built from TRBV7-2 and TRBJ2-1; 9 nucleotides align to TRBD1. The CDR3 consists of 19 residues. The V gene's germline CDR1 is SGHTA and CDR2 FQGNSA. Losses at the gene ends were 4 bases for V and 7 bases for J; bases not matched to a gene: 20. CDR3: CASSSISEPGQGSLNEQFF. The CDR3 DNA follows: TGTGCCAGCAGCTCAATCTCGGAACCGGGACAGGGATCCCTAAATGAGCAGTTCTTC.

The chain combines TRBV28 with TRBJ2-1; 8 nucleotides agree with TRBD1. Germline CDR1 is MDHEN and CDR2 is SYDVKM. V lost 5 bases to trimming and J lost 6 bases; unmatched junction nucleotides: 9. The CDR3 totals 15 residues. CDR3 loop: CASSNPDRASNEQFF. CDR3 nucleotide sequence: TGTGCCAGCAGTAACCCGGACAGGGCTAGCAATGAGCAGTTCTTC.

The chain joins TRBV19 to TRBJ1-2; D might be TRBD1 (6 bases). Trimming took 2 bases from V and 7 from J, leaving 23 bases between them. Germline assignment: CDR1 LNHDA and CDR2 SQIVND (reference sequence). The CDR3 covers 17 residues. This chain's CDR3 is CASSILGKGQRWSGYTF. CDR3 DNA: TGTGCCAGTAGTATATTAGGGAAAGGACAGCGATGGTCTGGCTACACCTTC.

Only one count was recorded for this clone. J is TRBJ2-7 and V is TRBV6-2 or TRBV6-3, with TRBD2 matching over 10 bases. The CDR3 consists of 18 residues. Losses at the gene ends were 0 bases for V and 5 bases for J; bases not matched to a gene: 13. Germline CDR1 is MNHEY and CDR2 is SVGEGT. This CDR3 reads CASSYSIGAGGPLDEQYF. The CDR3 DNA follows: TGTGCCAGCAGTTACTCGATCGGAGCGGGAGGGCCCTTAGACGAGCAGTACTTC.

V usage is TRBV29-1 and J usage is TRBJ2-7, with 14 bases identical to TRBD2. Germline V gene data show CDR1 as SQVTM and CDR2 as ANQGSEA. The length of the CDR3 is 12 residues. The ends lost 6 bases at V and 7 bases at J; junction bases unmatched: 2. CDR3 amino acids: CSVGLAGDEQYF. CDR3 in DNA: TGCAGCGTGGGACTAGCGGGAGATGAGCAGTACTTC.

The chain joins TRBV5-6 to TRBJ1-1; TRBD1 is a possible D gene (6 bases). CDR3 size: 14 residues. CDR1 is SGHDT, CDR2 YYEEEE, per germline. The ends were cut back, 2 bases at V and 6 bases at J, with 14 bases in the middle. CDR3 DNA: TGTGCCAGCAGCTTAAGGCAGGGGTCGGCTGAAGCTTTCTTT. Its translation is CASSLRQGSAEAFF.

This clone was counted a single time. The J gene is TRBJ1-5, the V gene TRBV28; 7 nucleotides agree with TRBD1. CDR1 is MDHEN, CDR2 SYDVKM, per germline. V was pared by 7 bases and J by 11 bases, with 11 bases of the junction left unmatched. This CDR3 has 13 amino acids. The CDR3 nucleotides read TGTGCCAGCACCCCTCAGGGGGAATGGACCCAGCATTTT. Protein product: CASTPQGEWTQHF.

V usage is TRBV10-3 and J usage is TRBJ1-2, with D possibly matching TRBD1 (6 bases). In germline, CDR1 is ENHRY, CDR2 SYGVKD. The CDR3 has 12 residues. Trimming removed 4 bases from V and 6 bases from J, with 9 bases in between. CDR3 coding DNA: TGTGCCATCAGTGCAGGGGACCATGGCTACACCTTC. Its translation is CAISAGDHGYTF.

The V gene is TRBV7-2, the J gene TRBJ2-7; unclear D gene. There are 12 residues in the CDR3. Germline V gene lookup returns CDR1 SGHTA and CDR2 FQGNSA. V gave up 6 bases and J gave up 3 bases, with 9 bases separating them. CDR3 residues: CASSQSGYEQYF. The CDR3 coding sequence is TGTGCCAGCAGTCAGTCGGGCTACGAGCAGTACTTC.

The chain recombines TRBV10-3 with TRBJ2-3; 9 nucleotides line up with TRBD2. The CDR3 runs to 14 residues. The germline V gene encodes CDR1 ENHRY and CDR2 SYGVKD. V lost 3 bases and J lost 4; bases outside the gene matches: 2. CDR3: CAISDSGSADTQYF. Here the CDR3 DNA reads TGTGCCATCAGTGATAGCGGGAGTGCAGATACGCAGTATTTT.

The chain joins TRBV2 to TRBJ1-6; TRBD1 agrees at 7 bases. CDR3 length: 14 residues. V lost 3 bases, J lost 9 bases, and 5 bases stayed unmatched. Germline assignment: CDR1 SNHLY and CDR2 FYNNEI. CDR3 sequence reads: CASSDRGGGSPLHF. CDR3 nucleotide sequence: TGTGCCAGCAGTGATCGAGGGGGCGGTTCACCCCTCCACTTT.

CDR3 amino acids: CASSVEGHGNTIYF. The CDR3 DNA sequence: TGTGCCAGCAGCGTGGAGGGGCACGGAAACACCATATATTTT. The chain uses TRBV9 and TRBJ1-3, with D tentatively TRBD1 (5 bases). There are 14 residues in the CDR3. Germline CDR1 SGDLS, CDR2 YYNGEE. V was trimmed by 2 bases and J by 4 bases, leaving 10 bases between them.

The chain employs TRBV5-1 and TRBJ2-5; tentative D call: TRBD2 (6 bases). Between the trimmed V and J ends, which lost 2 bases and 5 bases, there was a span of 10 bases. The CDR3 has 13 amino acids. CDR1 is SGHRS, CDR2 YFSETQ, per germline. CDR3 sequence reads: CASSFSGRETQYF. The DNA for the CDR3 is TGCGCCAGCAGCTTTTCAGGGAGGGAGACCCAGTACTTC. Combining the CDR3 with reference TRBV5-1 and TRBJ2-5 gives the whole variable domain KAGVTQTPRYLIKTRGQQVTLSCSPISGHRSVSWYQQTPGQGLQFLFEYFSETQRNKGNFPGRFSGRQFSNSRSEMNVSTLELGDSALYLCASSFSGRETQYFGPGTRLLVL.

This rearrangement joins TRBV6-2 or TRBV6-3 to TRBJ1-4; D may be TRBD1 (6 bases). Looked up from germline, CDR1 is MNHEY and CDR2 is SVGEGT. The CDR3 loop spans 13 amino acids. Trimming removed 5 bases from V and 7 bases from J, with 11 bases in between. The CDR3 DNA is TGTGCCAGCAGTCGAGGGGGGGCTGAAAAACTGTTTTTT. This sequence encodes CASSRGGAEKLFF.

This clone was detected only once. The gene calls are TRBV3-1 (or the pseudogene TRBV3-2) and TRBJ2-5; D uncertain. Trimming shortened V by 2 bases and J by 3 bases, and 10 bases separated the two germline ends. Per the germline V gene, CDR1 is LGHDT and CDR2 is YNNKEL (reference sequence). This CDR3 has 14 amino acids. CDR3 bases: TGTGCCAGCAGCCAAAACCAGGTGGAAGAGACCCAGTACTTC. Translated: CASSQNQVEETQYF.

This chain uses TRBV13 with TRBJ1-1; TRBD1 is a possible D gene (5 bases). The CDR3 length is 15 residues. Trimming took 2 bases from V and 5 from J, leaving 15 bases between them. CDR1 and CDR2 from the germline V gene are PRHDT and FYEKMQ (reference sequence). CDR3 sequence reads: CASSLNVWGDTEAFF. CDR3 DNA: TGTGCCAGCAGCTTAAACGTCTGGGGGGATACTGAAGCTTTCTTT.

CDR3 nucleotides: TGCGCCAGCAGCGTGCGACCTCCGGGACTTCAAGAGACCCAGTACTTC. It translates to CASSVRPPGLQETQYF. The chain couples TRBV5-1 to TRBJ2-5, with D tentatively TRBD2 (6 bases). Germline assignment: CDR1 SGHRS and CDR2 YFSETQ. V was trimmed by 4 bases and J by 2 bases, leaving 18 bases between them. This CDR3 has 16 residues.

This clone came up once. The gene calls are TRBV7-6 and TRBJ2-1, with a weak D call TRBD1 (6 bases). CDR1 and CDR2 (germline): SGHVS, FNYEAQ. V was pared by 4 bases and J by 0 bases, with 16 bases between. This CDR3 comprises 17 residues. The CDR3 DNA is TGTGCCAGCAGCTCCCGGGTAGGGGGAAGCTCCTACAATGAGCAGTTCTTC. Its translation is CASSSRVGGSSYNEQFF.

The chain uses TRBV4-1 and TRBJ2-3, with D possibly TRBD1 on 5 matching bases. This CDR3 spans 16 amino acids. Trimming left V 6 bases short and J 5 bases short, with 21 bases between. Germline loops: CDR1 MGHRA, CDR2 YSYEKL. CDR3 loop: CASRKENRISQDTQYF. For the CDR3, the DNA is TGCGCCAGCAGGAAGGAAAACAGGATTTCCCAAGATACGCAGTATTTT.

The chain uses TRBV7-2 and TRBJ2-5; no definite D call. The CDR3 consists of 14 residues. V was pared by 6 bases and J by 5 bases, with 16 bases between. Germline CDR1 and CDR2: SGHTA and FQGNSA. Here the CDR3 DNA reads TGTGCCAGCAGGGCTCCCGGGTATATCGAGACCCAGTACTTC. This sequence encodes CASRAPGYIETQYF.

The rearrangement joins TRBV19 to TRBJ1-2; D perhaps matches TRBD1 (6 bases). V lost 6 bases and J 1 base, leaving 18 bases between the germline ends. This CDR3 region has 16 residues. Per the germline V gene, CDR1 is LNHDA and CDR2 is SQIVND (reference sequence). The CDR3 sequence is CASSNSWTASNYGYTF. CDR3 coding DNA: TGTGCCAGTAGCAACTCGTGGACAGCGAGTAACTATGGCTACACCTTC.

The chain joins TRBV7-7 to TRBJ1-2; D is unresolved. V was pared by 1 base and J by 8 bases, with 11 bases between. The CDR3 has 13 residues. Germline values: CDR1 SSHAT, CDR2 FNYEAQ (reference sequence). The CDR3 region is CASSLDRSGGYTF. The CDR3 DNA sequence: TGTGCCAGCAGCTTAGACAGATCTGGAGGCTACACCTTC.